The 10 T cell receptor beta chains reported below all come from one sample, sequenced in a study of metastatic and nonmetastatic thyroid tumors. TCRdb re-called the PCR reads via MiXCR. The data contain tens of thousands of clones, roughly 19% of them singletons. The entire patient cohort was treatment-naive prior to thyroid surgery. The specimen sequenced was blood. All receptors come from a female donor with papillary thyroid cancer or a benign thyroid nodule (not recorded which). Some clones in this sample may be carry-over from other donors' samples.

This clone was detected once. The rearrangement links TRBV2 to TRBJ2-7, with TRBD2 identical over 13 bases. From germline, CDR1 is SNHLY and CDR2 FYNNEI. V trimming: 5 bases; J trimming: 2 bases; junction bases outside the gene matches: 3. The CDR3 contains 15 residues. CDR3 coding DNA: TGTGCCAGCAGTCCGACTAGCGGGGGGCCCTACGAGCAGTACTTC. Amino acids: CASSPTSGGPYEQYF.

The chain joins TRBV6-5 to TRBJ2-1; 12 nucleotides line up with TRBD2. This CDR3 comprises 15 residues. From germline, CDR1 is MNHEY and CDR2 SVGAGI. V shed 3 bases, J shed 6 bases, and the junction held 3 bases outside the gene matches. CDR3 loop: CASSYLAGGGNEQFF. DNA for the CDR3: TGTGCCAGCAGTTATCTAGCGGGAGGGGGCAATGAGCAGTTCTTC.

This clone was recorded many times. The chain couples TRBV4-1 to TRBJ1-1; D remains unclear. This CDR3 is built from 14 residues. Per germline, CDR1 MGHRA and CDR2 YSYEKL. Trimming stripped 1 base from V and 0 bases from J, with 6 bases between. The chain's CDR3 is CASSQAAVNTEAFF. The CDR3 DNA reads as TGCGCCAGCAGCCAAGCGGCAGTGAACACTGAAGCTTTCTTT.

CDR3 sequence (DNA): TGTGCCAGCAGTGAGCAGGGGGGCACCGGGGAGCTGTTTTTT. It is translated as CASSEQGGTGELFF. The chain uses TRBV6-1 and TRBJ2-2; possible D gene TRBD1, 7 bases. V lost 3 bases, J lost 4 bases, and 9 bases lay in between. Germline V lookup: CDR1 MNHNS, CDR2 SASEGT. The CDR3 sequence is 14 residues long.

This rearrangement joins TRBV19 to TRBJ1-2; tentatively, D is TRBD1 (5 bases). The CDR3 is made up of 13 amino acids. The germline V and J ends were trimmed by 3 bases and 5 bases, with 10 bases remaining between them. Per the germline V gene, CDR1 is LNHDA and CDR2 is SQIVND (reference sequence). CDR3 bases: TGTGCCAGTAGTATGGGGGGATTTTATGGCTACACCTTC. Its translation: CASSMGGFYGYTF.

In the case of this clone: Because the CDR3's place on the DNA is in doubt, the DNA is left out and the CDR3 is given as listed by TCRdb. CDR3 residues: CASSTSGQGGLHRFHEQYF. This chain connects TRBV6-2 or TRBV6-3 to TRBJ2-7; whether TRBD1, the table's D call, matches the DNA was not checked. The CDR3 spans 19 amino acids, including both terminal residues. Germline lookup yields CDR1 MNHEY and CDR2 SVGEGT.

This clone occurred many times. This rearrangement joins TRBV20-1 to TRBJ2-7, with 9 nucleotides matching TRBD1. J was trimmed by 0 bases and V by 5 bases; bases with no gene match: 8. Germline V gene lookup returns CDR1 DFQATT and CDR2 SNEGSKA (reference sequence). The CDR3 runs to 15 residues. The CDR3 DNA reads TGCAGTGCTGGGGGGGGGACAGGGAGCTCCTACGAGCAGTACTTC. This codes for CSAGGGTGSSYEQYF.

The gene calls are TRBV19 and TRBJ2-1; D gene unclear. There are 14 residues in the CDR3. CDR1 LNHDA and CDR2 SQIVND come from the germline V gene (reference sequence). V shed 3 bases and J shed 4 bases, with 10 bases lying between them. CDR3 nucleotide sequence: TGTGCCAGTAGTATTATAAGTGGGTACAATGAGCAGTTCTTC. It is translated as CASSIISGYNEQFF.

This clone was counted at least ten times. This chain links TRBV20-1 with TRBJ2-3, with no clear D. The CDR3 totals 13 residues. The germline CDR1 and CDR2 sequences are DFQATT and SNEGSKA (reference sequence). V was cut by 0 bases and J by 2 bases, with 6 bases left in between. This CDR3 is CSARDPVTDTQYF. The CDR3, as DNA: TGCAGTGCTAGAGACCCGGTCACAGATACGCAGTATTTT.

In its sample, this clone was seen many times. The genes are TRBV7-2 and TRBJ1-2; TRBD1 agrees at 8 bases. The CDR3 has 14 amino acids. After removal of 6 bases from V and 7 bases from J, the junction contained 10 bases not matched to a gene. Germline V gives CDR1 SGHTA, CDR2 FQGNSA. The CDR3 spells CASSSSRTGLGYTF. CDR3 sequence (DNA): TGTGCCAGCAGTTCGAGTCGGACAGGGCTTGGCTACACCTTC.